The T cell receptor beta chain described here comes from a study of identical twins. Study findings and constraints: Models predicted too little out-of-frame TCR alpha sharing in monozygotic twins. Abundant beta clonotypes from cord blood had fewer insertions, unlike memory repertoires, which showed none.

All of the donors were Caucasians in good health. With regard to this clonotype: Its antigen is unknown.

With template switching, a universal primer site was added, and the cDNA carried unique molecular identifiers. Each CDR3 protein is one row after TCRdb ran MiXCR on the 5' RACE reads. The repertoire has around 290,000 distinct CDR3 sequences, roughly 8.6% of them found once; the top ten carry around 7.1%. The sample was also linked to a second study, of yellow fever vaccine responses in identical twins.

The receptor's source is a woman under 30 in good health. The sample comprised CD8+ T cells sorted from blood.

The CDR3 region has the DNA TGCGCCAGCAGTGAGTTCCTAGCGGGAGGCGCGAACAATGAGCAGTTCTTC. Encoded protein: CASSEFLAGGANNEQFF. The chain is built from TRBV10-2 and TRBJ2-1, with 11 nucleotides matching TRBD2. With V trimmed by 1 base and J by 5 bases, 7 bases remained unmatched. The length of the CDR3 is 17 residues. The germline V gene has CDR1 WSHSY and CDR2 SAAADI.